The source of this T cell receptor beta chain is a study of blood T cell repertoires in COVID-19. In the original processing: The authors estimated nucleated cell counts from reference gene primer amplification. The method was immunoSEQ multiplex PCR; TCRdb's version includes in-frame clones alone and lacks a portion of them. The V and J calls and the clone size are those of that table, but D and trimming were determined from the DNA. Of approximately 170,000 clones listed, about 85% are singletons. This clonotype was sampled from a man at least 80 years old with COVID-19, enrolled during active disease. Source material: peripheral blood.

The CDR3 DNA reads as TGTGCCAGCAGTCAATCCGGGACAGAGTATGGCTACACCTTC. It encodes CASSQSGTEYGYTF. The V gene is TRBV2, the J gene TRBJ1-2; TRBD1 matches at 7 bases. After removal of 5 bases from V and 5 bases from J, the junction contained 8 bases not matched to a gene. The CDR3 consists of 14 residues. CDR1 and CDR2 (germline): SNHLY, FYNNEI.